These 20 T cell receptor beta chains share one sample of origin, sequenced in a study of blood T cells in healthy people across ages. Using a J-beta primer mix together with a sample-barcoded 5' primer, a second PCR was run for roughly 6 to 12 cycles. TCRdb fed the 5' RACE reads into MiXCR, producing one record per CDR3 protein. The profile shows roughly 1 million distinct CDR3 sequences, about 23% of them singletons. The same data also contributed to another study, on T cells of mothers and their children.

Sequencing used blood. These receptors came from a girl aged 2 to 9 in good health.

V is TRBV7-6 and J is TRBJ1-6; D unclear. V was shortened by 8 bases and J by 7 bases, with 15 bases between the two germline ends. Germline V gene sequence: CDR1 SGHVS, CDR2 FNYEAQ. The CDR3 covers 14 residues. Here the CDR3 reads CASSDPFRNSPLHF. The CDR3 DNA is TGTGCCAGCTCGGATCCCTTTAGAAATTCACCCCTCCACTTT.

This clonotype was observed a handful of times. The chain combines TRBV6-5 with TRBJ2-3; 7 bases are a match to TRBD1. Trimming removed 11 bases from V and 3 bases from J; junction bases left unmatched: 5. The CDR3 spans 12 residues. Germline loops: CDR1 MNHEY, CDR2 SVGAGI. The CDR3 nucleotides are TGTGCCGCACAGGGGCTAACAGATACGCAGTATTTT. Encoded protein: CAAQGLTDTQYF.

This clonotype was observed many times. The J gene is TRBJ2-7, the V gene TRBV4-2; D is undetermined. Germline CDR1 is LGHNA and CDR2 is YNFKEQ. The CDR3 has 16 residues. Trimming took 4 bases from V and 2 from J, leaving 18 bases between them. The CDR3 is CASSPNRPFRPYEQYF. CDR3 nucleotide sequence: TGTGCCAGCAGCCCGAACCGACCCTTTAGACCCTACGAGCAGTACTTC.

This clonotype was observed a handful of times. The rearrangement links TRBV25-1 to TRBJ2-1, with 8 bases that match TRBD1. Matching the DNA end better, TRBJ2-5 makes the J call doubtful. The germline V gene has CDR1 MGHDK and CDR2 SYGVNS. The CDR3 covers 13 residues. The CDR3 loop reads CASSTHRGETQYF. Written as DNA, the CDR3 is TGTGCCAGCAGTACACACAGGGGGGAGACCCAGTACTTC.

The J gene is TRBJ2-3, the V gene TRBV7-2, with D possibly being TRBD2 (6 bases). The length of the CDR3 is 16 residues. V lost 2 bases and J lost 6, with 18 bases in between. Germline V gives CDR1 SGHTA, CDR2 FQGNSA. CDR3 protein: CASSLSRGRSRDTQYF. The DNA for the CDR3 is TGTGCCAGCAGCTTATCGCGGGGCCGATCCAGGGATACGCAGTATTTT.

The chain has TRBV6-2 or TRBV6-3 and TRBJ2-5; D tentatively reads TRBD1 or TRBD2 (5 bases each). TRBJ2-1 matches the DNA end more closely, so the J call is doubtful. This CDR3 is built from 14 residues. CDR1 MNHEY and CDR2 SVGEGT come from the germline V gene. The CDR3 bases are TGTGCCAGCAGTTACTCGGGACCCTACAATGAGCAGTTCTTC. It yields the protein CASSYSGPYNEQFF.

This chain's CDR3 is CATSREPSSGETQYF. CDR3 DNA sequence: TGTGCCACCAGCAGAGAGCCCTCGAGCGGTGAGACCCAGTACTTC. The chain carries TRBV15 and TRBJ2-5; TRBD2 is a possible D gene (5 bases). The V end lost 0 bases, the J end lost 5 bases, and 13 bases lay between the germline ends. This CDR3 has 15 amino acids. The V gene's germline CDR1 is LNHNV and CDR2 YYDKDF (reference sequence). Full variable domain (rest looked up from reference TRBV15 and TRBJ2-5): DAMVIQNPRYQVTQFGKPVTLSCSQTLNHNVMYWYQQKSSQAPKLLFHYYDKDFNNEADTPDNFQSRRPNTSFCFLDIRSPGLGDTAMYLCATSREPSSGETQYFGPGTRLLVL.

This chain connects TRBV29-1 to TRBJ1-1; 9 bases line up with TRBD1. The CDR3 contains 15 residues. Germline assignment: CDR1 SQVTM and CDR2 ANQGSEA. Germline trimming cut 1 base from V and 5 bases from J; bases unmatched to any gene: 8. CDR3 sequence reads: CSVEGTGGAKTEAFF. The CDR3 coding sequence is TGCAGCGTTGAAGGAACAGGGGGCGCTAAGACTGAAGCTTTCTTT. The variable domain in full, completed from reference TRBV29-1 and TRBJ1-1, reads SAVISQKPSRDICQRGTSLTIQCQVDSQVTMMFWYRQQPGQSLTLIATANQGSEATYESGFVIDKFPISRPNLTFSTLTVSNMSPEDSSIYLCSVEGTGGAKTEAFFGQGTRLTVV.

There are a few counts of this clonotype. V gene TRBV7-8 combines with J gene TRBJ2-5; the D gene is possibly TRBD2 (5 bases). This CDR3 has 14 amino acids. The ends were cut back, 4 bases at V and 5 bases at J, with 14 bases in the middle. Germline V gene sequence: CDR1 SGHVS, CDR2 FQNEAQ. The CDR3 DNA sequence: TGTGCCAGCAGCTATCGAGGGCTTGGGGAGACCCAGTACTTC. This translates into CASSYRGLGETQYF.

J is TRBJ1-2 and V is TRBV13; D gene uncertain. The germline V and J ends were trimmed by 1 base and 12 bases, with 18 bases remaining between them. The germline V gene encodes CDR1 PRHDT and CDR2 FYEKMQ (reference sequence). This CDR3 has 14 amino acids. The CDR3 nucleotides are TGTGCCAGCAGCTTAGTAGCTGGCCCTGGCGGCCACACCTTC. Translating it yields CASSLVAGPGGHTF. The full variable domain, in which reference TRBV13 and TRBJ1-2 provide the parts outside the CDR3, is AAGVIQSPRHLIKEKRETATLKCYPIPRHDTVYWYQQGPGQDPQFLISFYEKMQSDKGSIPDRFSAQQFSDYHSELNMSSLELGDSALYFCASSLVAGPGGHTFGSGTRLTVV.

J is TRBJ1-1 and V is TRBV19, with D unclear. V gave up 2 bases and J gave up 0 bases, with 13 bases separating them. The CDR3 runs 16 residues. Germline CDR1 LNHDA, CDR2 SQIVND (reference sequence). CDR3 bases: TGTGCCAGTAGTATAATTATGTACGGTATGAACACTGAAGCTTTCTTT. Encoded protein: CASSIIMYGMNTEAFF.

This clonotype has more than one count but fewer than ten. The chain has TRBV20-1 and TRBJ2-7; D is uncertain. Deletions cut 3 bases from V and 7 bases from J, with 13 bases between. The CDR3 sequence is 12 residues long. CDR1 DFQATT and CDR2 SNEGSKA come from the germline V gene (reference sequence). The CDR3 loop is CSASRDEGEQYF. CDR3 DNA sequence: TGCAGTGCTAGCCGAGATGAAGGAGAGCAGTACTTC.

This clonotype was seen more than once but under ten times. The rearrangement joins TRBV4-1 to TRBJ1-4; TRBD1 agrees at 9 bases. From germline, CDR1 is MGHRA and CDR2 YSYEKL. Trimming at V came to 3 bases and at J to 6 bases, leaving 5 bases not matched to a gene. This CDR3 contains 15 residues. CDR3 sequence: CASSHGDRADEKLFF. In DNA, the CDR3 is TGCGCCAGCAGCCATGGGGACAGGGCAGATGAAAAACTGTTTTTT.

This clonotype occurred a few times. The CDR3 coding sequence is TGCGCCAGCAGCCGAGCGACAGGTCTAGAGACCCAGTACTTC. Translating it yields CASSRATGLETQYF. This chain links TRBV4-1 with TRBJ2-5, with a tentative D call TRBD1 (6 bases). CDR1 is MGHRA and CDR2 is YSYEKL in the germline V gene. The CDR3 sequence is 14 residues long. V dropped 4 bases and J dropped 4 bases, with 13 bases sitting between them.

The genes are TRBV10-3 and TRBJ2-5; unclear D gene. CDR3 size: 14 residues. V was trimmed by 3 bases and J by 4 bases, leaving 12 bases between them. Germline CDR1 ENHRY, CDR2 SYGVKD. Here the CDR3 reads CAISESVLGETQYF. The CDR3 nucleotides read TGTGCCATCAGTGAATCGGTACTTGGAGAGACCCAGTACTTC.

The V call is TRBV18, the J call TRBJ2-5; D is unclear. The last part of the DNA fits TRBJ2-1 better; the J call may be wrong. The CDR3 totals 14 residues. Per the germline V gene, CDR1 is KGHSH and CDR2 is LQKENI. CDR3 sequence (DNA): TGTGCCAGCTCACCCAGCCTCTACGACAATGAGCAGTTCTTC. Its protein is CASSPSLYDNEQFF.

The chain has TRBV11-2 and TRBJ2-1; D might be TRBD1 or TRBD2, each matching 5 bases. Germline assignment: CDR1 SGHAT and CDR2 FQNNGV. This CDR3 has 13 residues. Trimming left V 5 bases short and J 7 bases short, with 12 bases between. The CDR3 here is CASSPAWGNEQFF. The CDR3 DNA follows: TGTGCCAGCAGCCCGGCATGGGGGAATGAGCAGTTCTTC.

Many counts were recorded for this clonotype. The V gene is TRBV7-3, the J gene TRBJ1-1; TRBD1 is a possible D gene (5 bases). V was cut by 1 base and J by 1 base, with 7 bases left in between. The CDR3 is made up of 14 amino acids. Germline loops: CDR1 SGHTA, CDR2 FQGTGA. CDR3 residues: CASSLRGENTEAFF. The CDR3 nucleotides read TGTGCCAGCAGCTTAAGGGGGGAGAACACTGAAGCTTTCTTT.

CDR3 sequence (DNA): TGTGCCAGCAGCCCTCGCGGGGGCGGGACTTTCTTT. It specifies CASSPRGGGTFF. V gene TRBV7-8 combines with J gene TRBJ1-1; D might be TRBD1 (6 bases). There are 12 residues in the CDR3. With 5 bases removed from V and 12 bases from J, the gap between germline ends came to 16 bases. Germline CDR1 is SGHVS and CDR2 is FQNEAQ.

The rearrangement uses TRBV5-1 and TRBJ2-6; the D gene is possibly TRBD1 (5 bases). Trimming removed 0 bases at V and 0 bases at J, with 7 bases between. CDR1 and CDR2 from the germline V gene are SGHRS and YFSETQ. This CDR3 has 16 residues. The CDR3 nucleotides are TGCGCCAGCAGCTTGGGACAGCTCTCTGGGGCCAACGTCCTGACTTTC. It yields the protein CASSLGQLSGANVLTF.